This record looks at one T cell receptor beta chain sequence and its context. This specimen belongs to a study of T cell changes during pregnancy in multiple sclerosis. The repertoire was sequenced with immunoSEQ multiplex PCR; TCRdb's copy has only in-frame clones and lacks some. The repertoire holds about 72,000 clones, 90% to 95% seen once, with around 0.7% in the top ten. The CDR3 is 19 amino acids. V shed 1 base and J 1 base; nucleotides not matched to a gene: 12. The V gene's germline CDR1 is MNHEY and CDR2 SMNVEV (reference sequence). The rearrangement links TRBV27 to TRBJ1-1; 10 bases align to TRBD1. Sample: peripheral blood, taken in the third trimester of pregnancy. This TCR was recovered from a female donor in good health, enrolled as a control in a pregnancy study. The CDR3: CASSLLRGTGEFGNTEAFF. CDR3 in DNA: TGTGCCAGCAGTTTATTGAGGGGGACAGGGGAGTTTGGGAACACTGAAGCTTTCTTT.